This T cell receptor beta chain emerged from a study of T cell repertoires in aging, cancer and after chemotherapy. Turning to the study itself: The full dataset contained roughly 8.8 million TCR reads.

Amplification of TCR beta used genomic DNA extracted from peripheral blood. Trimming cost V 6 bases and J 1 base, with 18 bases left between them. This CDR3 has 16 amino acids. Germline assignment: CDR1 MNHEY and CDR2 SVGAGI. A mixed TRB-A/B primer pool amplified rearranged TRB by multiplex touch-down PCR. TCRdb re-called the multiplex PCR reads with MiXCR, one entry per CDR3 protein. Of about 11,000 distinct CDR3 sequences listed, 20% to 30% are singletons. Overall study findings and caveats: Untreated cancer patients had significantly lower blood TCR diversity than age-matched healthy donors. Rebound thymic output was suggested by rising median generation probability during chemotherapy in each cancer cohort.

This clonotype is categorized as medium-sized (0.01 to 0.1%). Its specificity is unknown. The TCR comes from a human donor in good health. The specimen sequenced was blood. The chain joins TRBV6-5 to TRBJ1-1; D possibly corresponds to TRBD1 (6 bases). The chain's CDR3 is CASSTRPGHQNTEAFF. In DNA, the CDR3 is TGTGCCAGCAGCACCCGCCCGGGACACCAGAACACTGAAGCTTTCTTT.